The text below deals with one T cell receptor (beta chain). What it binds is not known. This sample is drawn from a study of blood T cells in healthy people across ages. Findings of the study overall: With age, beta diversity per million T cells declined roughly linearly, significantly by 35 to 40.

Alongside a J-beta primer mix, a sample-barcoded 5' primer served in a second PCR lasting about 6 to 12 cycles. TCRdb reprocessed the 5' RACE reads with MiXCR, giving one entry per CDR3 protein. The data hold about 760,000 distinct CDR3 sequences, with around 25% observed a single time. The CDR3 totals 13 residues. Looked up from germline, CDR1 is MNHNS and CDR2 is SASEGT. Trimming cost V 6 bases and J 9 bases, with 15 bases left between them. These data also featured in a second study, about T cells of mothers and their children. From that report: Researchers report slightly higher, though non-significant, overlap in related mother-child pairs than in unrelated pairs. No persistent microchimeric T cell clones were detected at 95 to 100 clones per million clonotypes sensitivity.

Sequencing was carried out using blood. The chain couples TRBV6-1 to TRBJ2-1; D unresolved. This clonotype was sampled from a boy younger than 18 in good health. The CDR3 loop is CASRAGAGFEQFF. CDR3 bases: TGTGCCAGCAGAGCCGGAGCCGGGTTTGAGCAGTTCTTC.